The 16 T cell receptor beta chains below were found in one sample sequenced in a study of T cells in women clearing cervical HPV infection. Sequencing used immunoSEQ multiplex PCR; TCRdb keeps in-frame clones, though not all of them. Seen in this sample are 31,000 or so clones; the ten most common clones hold 3.5%. Sequencing was carried out using blood buffy coat. These receptors all stem from a woman aged 18 to 75 with a cervical HPV16 infection that either progressed to CIN3+ or cleared (not recorded which).

Regarding this clone: The read finishes 3 residues shy of the CDR3 end, and the germline J gene is used to complete it. The rearrangement links TRBV20-1 to TRBJ2-5; D is unclear. Germline CDR1 DFQATT, CDR2 SNEGSKA (reference sequence). Trimming pared 0 bases from V and 5 bases from J, leaving 4 bases between. The length of the CDR3 is 11 residues. The covered CDR3 bases are TGCAGTGCTAGAGACCGGGAGACC. Translated: CSARDRET. The full-length CDR3 reads as CSARDRETQYF.

Regarding this clone: The missing CDR3 end, 3 residues past where the read stops, is filled in from the germline J gene. The chain combines TRBV29-1 with TRBJ2-3; D remains ambiguous. The CDR3 is 15 residues long. The V end was cut by 4 bases, the J end by 0 bases, with 14 bases between. The germline gives CDR1 SQVTM, CDR2 ANQGSEA. The CDR3 bases that were read are TGCAGCGTTGGGGTAGCAACCACTAGCACAGATACG. It codes for CSVGVATTSTDT. The CDR3 reads in full as CSVGVATTSTDTQYF.

Concerning this clone itself: The CDR3 is cut off 3 residues early in the read; its end comes from the germline J gene. The chain joins TRBV20-1 to TRBJ2-4; the D gene is possibly TRBD2 (6 bases). The germline V gene encodes CDR1 DFQATT and CDR2 SNEGSKA (reference sequence). The CDR3 spans 17 residues. CDR3 region: CSARVKEDWGEGETQYF. CDR3 DNA (partial): TGCAGTGCTAGAGTAAAGGAGGACTGGGGGGAAGGCGAGACT.

As regards this clone: Sequencing ends 3 residues short of the CDR3 end; the germline J gene provides the rest. This rearrangement joins TRBV7-2 to TRBJ1-2, with D perhaps TRBD1 (6 bases). With 6 bases removed from V and 3 bases from J, the gap between germline ends came to 17 bases. Germline V CDR1 and CDR2: SGHTA, FQGNSA. This CDR3 has 15 residues. The sequenced CDR3 bases are TGTGCCAGCAGACCCCCTTGGCAGGGGCACTATGGC. It translates to CASRPPWQGHYG. The whole CDR3 region reads CASRPPWQGHYGYTF.

Worth noting for this clone: Coverage ceases 3 residues before the CDR3 finishes, and the germline J gene fills in the end. V and J are TRBV28 and TRBJ2-1; 9 nucleotides align to TRBD2. The CDR3 extends over 17 amino acids. Trimming cost V 1 base and J 8 bases; bases outside gene matches: 12. Germline lookup yields CDR1 MDHEN and CDR2 SYDVKM. The sequenced CDR3 bases are TGTGCCAGCAGTTTATTACCTAGCGGGGAGGATATAGATGAG. Protein product: CASSLLPSGEDIDE. The whole CDR3 is CASSLLPSGEDIDEQFF. Filled out from reference TRBV28 and TRBJ2-1, the complete variable domain reads DVKVTQSSRYLVKRTGEKVFLECVQDMDHENMFWYRQDPGLGLRLIYFSYDVKMKEKGDIPEGYSVSREKKERFSLILESASTNQTSMYLCASSLLPSGEDIDEQFFGPGTRLTVL.

Comment on this clone: The CDR3 is cut off 3 residues early in the read; its end comes from the germline J gene. J is TRBJ2-2 and V is TRBV20-1, with D perhaps matching TRBD1 (5 bases). Germline CDR1 DFQATT, CDR2 SNEGSKA (reference sequence). The CDR3 runs to 18 residues. V was cut by 3 bases and J by 5 bases, with 25 bases left in between. The CDR3 reads CSASAVRLGPRTTGELFF. Incomplete CDR3 DNA: TGCAGTGCTAGTGCTGTAAGGCTAGGGCCCCGGACAACCGGGGAG.

In regard to this clone: The CDR3 is cut off 3 residues early in the read; its end comes from the germline J gene. The rearrangement links TRBV5-4 to TRBJ2-2, with 8 bases aligning to TRBD1. The V gene's germline CDR1 is SGHNT and CDR2 YYREEE (reference sequence). This CDR3 contains 14 residues. The V segment lost 0 bases and the J segment 6 bases; nucleotides outside the gene matches: 1. CDR3 amino acids: CASSLGQGSGELFF. CDR3 DNA, as far as it was read: TGTGCCAGCAGCTTGGGACAGGGGTCCGGGGAG.

Notes on this clone: Read sequence stops 3 residues before the CDR3 end, and the germline J gene provides the missing end. V and J are TRBV19 and TRBJ1-1; D remains unclear. CDR1 and CDR2 (germline): LNHDA, SQIVND (reference sequence). This CDR3 spans 13 amino acids. The CDR3 loop reads CASSIDGRETAFF. The covered CDR3 bases are TGTGCCAGTAGTATAGATGGGCGGGAGACG.

Comment on this clone: The CDR3 end lies 3 residues beyond the end of the read and is filled in from the germline J gene. V is TRBV28 and J is TRBJ2-3, with no clear D. V lost 7 bases to trimming and J lost 1 base, with 15 bases between them. The CDR3 sequence is 15 residues long. CDR1 is MDHEN, CDR2 SYDVKM, per germline. The CDR3 loop is CASIPLLGRTDTQYF. CDR3 DNA, as far as it was read: TGTGCCAGCATCCCTCTTCTGGGCCGCACAGATACG.

As to this clone: The CDR3 end is not reached by the read, which stops 3 residues before it; the germline J gene fills it in. The chain carries TRBV18 and TRBJ2-5; 9 bases line up with TRBD1. Trimming removed 2 bases from V and 5 bases from J; junction bases left unmatched: 3. The germline V gene has CDR1 KGHSH and CDR2 LQKENI. This CDR3 is 14 amino acids long. CDR3 DNA, as far as it was read: TGTGCCAGCTCACCAGAGACAGGGGGGGAGACC. Amino acid sequence: CASSPETGGET. The whole CDR3 protein reads CASSPETGGETQYF.

A remark on this clone: The CDR3 is cut off 3 residues early in the read; its end comes from the germline J gene. The rearrangement uses TRBV7-8 and TRBJ2-3; 10 bases align to TRBD1. V lost 4 bases to trimming and J lost 5 bases; unmatched junction nucleotides: 6. The CDR3 is 15 amino acids. Looked up from germline, CDR1 is SGHVS and CDR2 is FQNEAQ. CDR3 region: CASSSGTGEVDTQYF. The part of the CDR3 DNA that was read is TGTGCCAGCAGCTCGGGGACAGGGGAGGTAGATACG.

About this clone itself: The read stops 3 residues short of the end of the CDR3; the missing end is completed from the germline J gene. The V gene is TRBV13, the J gene TRBJ2-7; 9 bases agree with TRBD1. V dropped 3 bases and J dropped 2; count of bases not matched to a gene: 11. The germline CDR1 and CDR2 sequences are PRHDT and FYEKMQ (reference sequence). The CDR3 consists of 17 residues. Incomplete CDR3 DNA: TGTGCCAGCAGCTTTCCGGGACAGGGTAATATCGCCTACGAG. It yields the protein CASSFPGQGNIAYE. The entire CDR3 protein is CASSFPGQGNIAYEQYF.

About this clone: The read ends 3 residues early relative to the CDR3; the germline J gene fills the gap. The V gene is TRBV2, the J gene TRBJ2-1, with TRBD2 identical over 13 bases. The CDR3 covers 17 residues. J lost 4 bases, V lost 5 bases, and 8 bases had no gene match. Germline CDR1 reads SNHLY; CDR2 reads FYNNEI. The part of the CDR3 DNA that was read is TGTGCCAGCAGTATGACTAGCGGGGGGAGCTGGTACAATGAG. Protein product: CASSMTSGGSWYNE. In full, the CDR3 is CASSMTSGGSWYNEQFF.

To note about this clone: Coverage ceases 3 residues before the CDR3 finishes, and the germline J gene fills in the end. The chain uses TRBV2 and TRBJ2-2; D perhaps matches TRBD2 (5 bases). The CDR3 consists of 15 residues. Between the trimmed V and J ends, which lost 7 bases and 9 bases, there was a span of 21 bases. Germline V gene sequence: CDR1 SNHLY, CDR2 FYNNEI. The CDR3 sequence is CASNGVGKGNRELFF. The covered CDR3 bases are TGTGCCAGCAACGGGGTTGGAAAGGGAAACCGGGAG.

CDR3 residues: CASSPRGGVGTGELFF. CDR3 bases read: TGTGCCAGCAGCCCCCGAGGGGGCGTTGGCACCGGGGAG. V is TRBV14 and J is TRBJ2-2, with 7 bases that match TRBD1. The read halts 3 residues ahead of the CDR3 end, with the missing end drawn from the germline J gene. V trimming: 4 bases; J trimming: 4 bases; junction bases outside the gene matches: 9. The CDR3 spans 16 residues. Germline V gene lookup returns CDR1 SGHDN and CDR2 FVKESK. The complete variable domain, with remaining parts taken from reference TRBV14 and TRBJ2-2, reads EAGVTQFPSHSVIEKGQTVTLRCDPISGHDNLYWYRRVMGKEIKFLLHFVKESKQDESGMPNNRFLAERTGGTYSTLKVQPAELEDSGVYFCASSPRGGVGTGELFFGEGSRLTVL.

In the case of this clone: The CDR3 end is not reached by the read, which stops 3 residues before it; the germline J gene fills it in. The V and J genes are TRBV7-6 and TRBJ2-3; 7 bases align to TRBD2. The CDR3 covers 14 residues. Per germline, CDR1 SGHVS and CDR2 FNYEAQ. This CDR3 reads CASSLHRGVQPQYF. CDR3 bases read: TGTGCCAGCAGCTTACACCGGGGGGTTCAGCCG. The variable domain in full, with the rest retrieved from reference TRBV7-6 and TRBJ2-3, is GAGVSQSPRYKVTKRGQDVALRCDPISGHVSLYWYRQALGQGPEFLTYFNYEAQQDKSGLPNDRFSAERPEGSISTLTIQRTEQRDSAMYRCASSLHRGVQPQYFGPGTRLTVL.